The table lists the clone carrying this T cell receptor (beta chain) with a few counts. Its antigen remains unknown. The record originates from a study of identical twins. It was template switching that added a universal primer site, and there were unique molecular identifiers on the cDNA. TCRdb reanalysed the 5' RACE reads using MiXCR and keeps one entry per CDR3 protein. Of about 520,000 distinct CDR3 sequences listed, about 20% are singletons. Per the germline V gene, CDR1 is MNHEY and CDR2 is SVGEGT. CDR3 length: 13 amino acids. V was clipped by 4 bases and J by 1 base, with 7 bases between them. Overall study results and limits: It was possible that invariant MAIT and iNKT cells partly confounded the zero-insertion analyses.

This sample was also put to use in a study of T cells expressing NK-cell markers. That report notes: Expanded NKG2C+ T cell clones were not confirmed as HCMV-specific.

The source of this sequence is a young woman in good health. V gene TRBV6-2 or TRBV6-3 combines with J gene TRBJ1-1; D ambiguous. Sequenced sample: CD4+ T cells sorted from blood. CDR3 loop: CASSFQKNTEAFF. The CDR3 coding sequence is TGTGCCAGCAGTTTTCAGAAGAACACTGAAGCTTTCTTT.